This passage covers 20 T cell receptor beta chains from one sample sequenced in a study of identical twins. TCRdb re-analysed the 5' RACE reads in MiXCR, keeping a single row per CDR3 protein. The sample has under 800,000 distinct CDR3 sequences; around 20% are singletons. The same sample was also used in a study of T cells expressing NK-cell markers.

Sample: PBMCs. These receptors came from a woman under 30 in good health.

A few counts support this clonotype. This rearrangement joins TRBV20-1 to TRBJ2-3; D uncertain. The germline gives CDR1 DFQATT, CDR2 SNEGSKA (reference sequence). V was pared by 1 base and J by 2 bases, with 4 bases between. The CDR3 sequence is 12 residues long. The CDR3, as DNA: TGCAGTGCTAGAGTCAACACAGATACGCAGTATTTT. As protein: CSARVNTDTQYF.

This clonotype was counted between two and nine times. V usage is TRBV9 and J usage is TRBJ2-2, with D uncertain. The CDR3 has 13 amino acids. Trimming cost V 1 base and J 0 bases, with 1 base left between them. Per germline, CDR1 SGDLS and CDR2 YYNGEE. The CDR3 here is CASSVTNTGELFF. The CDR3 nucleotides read TGTGCCAGCAGCGTAACGAACACCGGGGAGCTGTTTTTT.

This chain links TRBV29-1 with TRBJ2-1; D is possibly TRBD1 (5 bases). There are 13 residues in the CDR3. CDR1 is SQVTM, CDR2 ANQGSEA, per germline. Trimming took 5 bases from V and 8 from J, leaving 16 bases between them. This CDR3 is CSVNLGAPDEQFF. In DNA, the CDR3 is TGCAGCGTTAATCTTGGGGCCCCAGATGAGCAGTTCTTC.

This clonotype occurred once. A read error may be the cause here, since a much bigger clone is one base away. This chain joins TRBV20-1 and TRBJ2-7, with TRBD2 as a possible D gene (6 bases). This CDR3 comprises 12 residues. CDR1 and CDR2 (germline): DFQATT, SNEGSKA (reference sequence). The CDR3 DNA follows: TGCGGTGCCCACGGGAGAGGATACGAGCAGTACTTC. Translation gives CGAHGRGYEQYF.

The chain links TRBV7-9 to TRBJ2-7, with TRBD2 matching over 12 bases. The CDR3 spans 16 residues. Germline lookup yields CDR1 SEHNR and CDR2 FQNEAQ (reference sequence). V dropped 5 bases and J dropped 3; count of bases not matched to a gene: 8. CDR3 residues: CASSPPLAGGNYEQYF. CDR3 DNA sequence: TGTGCCAGCAGCCCCCCACTAGCGGGAGGAAACTACGAGCAGTACTTC.

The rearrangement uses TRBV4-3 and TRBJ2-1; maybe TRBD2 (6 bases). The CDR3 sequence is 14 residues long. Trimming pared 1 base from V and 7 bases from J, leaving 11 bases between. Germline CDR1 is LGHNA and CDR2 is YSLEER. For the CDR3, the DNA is TGCGCCAGCAGCCAAGGGTGGGGAGGAAATGAGCAGTTCTTC. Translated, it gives CASSQGWGGNEQFF.

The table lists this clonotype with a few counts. This CDR3 is CASTRVLNEQFF. CDR3 nucleotides: TGTGCCAGCACAAGGGTACTAAATGAGCAGTTCTTC. V and J are TRBV2 and TRBJ2-1; D is unresolved. V was cut by 7 bases and J by 7 bases, with 11 bases left in between. The CDR3 totals 12 residues. CDR1 and CDR2 from the germline V gene are SNHLY and FYNNEI.

The CDR3 loop reads CASSYSGLIPYEQYF. The CDR3 DNA sequence: TGTGCCAGCAGTTACTCAGGCCTGATCCCCTACGAGCAGTACTTC. The V call is TRBV6-2 or TRBV6-3, the J call TRBJ2-7; D not certain. Germline CDR1 is MNHEY and CDR2 is SVGEGT. This CDR3 is 15 amino acids long. The V end lost 0 bases, the J end lost 2 bases, and 11 bases lay between the germline ends.

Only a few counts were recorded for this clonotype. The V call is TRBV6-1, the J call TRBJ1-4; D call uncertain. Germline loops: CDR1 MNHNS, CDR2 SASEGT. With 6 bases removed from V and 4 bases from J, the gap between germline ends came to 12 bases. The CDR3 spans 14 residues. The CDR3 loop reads CASSHLADNEKLFF. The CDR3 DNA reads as TGTGCCAGCAGCCACTTGGCTGATAATGAAAAACTGTTTTTT.

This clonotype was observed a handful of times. The CDR3 sequence: CASSLRSGREGEQYF. The CDR3 DNA is TGCGCCAGCAGCTTACGAAGCGGGAGGGAGGGAGAGCAGTACTTC. The V call is TRBV5-1, the J call TRBJ2-7; 10 positions match TRBD2. The CDR3 is 15 residues long. Per the germline V gene, CDR1 is SGHRS and CDR2 is YFSETQ. Trimming took 2 bases from V and 7 from J; bases not matched to a gene: 9.

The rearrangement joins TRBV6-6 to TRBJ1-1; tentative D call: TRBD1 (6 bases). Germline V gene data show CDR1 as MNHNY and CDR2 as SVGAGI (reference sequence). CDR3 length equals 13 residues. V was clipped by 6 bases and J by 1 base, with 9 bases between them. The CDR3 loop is CASRMGQNTEAFF. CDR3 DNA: TGTGCCAGCAGGATGGGACAGAACACTGAAGCTTTCTTT.

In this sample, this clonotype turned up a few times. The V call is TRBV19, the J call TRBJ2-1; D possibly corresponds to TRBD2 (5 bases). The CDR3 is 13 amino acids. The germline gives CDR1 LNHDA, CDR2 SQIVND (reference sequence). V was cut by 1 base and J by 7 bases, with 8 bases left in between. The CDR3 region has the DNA TGTGCCAGTAGTATAGGACGGGAAAATGAGCAGTTCTTC. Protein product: CASSIGRENEQFF.

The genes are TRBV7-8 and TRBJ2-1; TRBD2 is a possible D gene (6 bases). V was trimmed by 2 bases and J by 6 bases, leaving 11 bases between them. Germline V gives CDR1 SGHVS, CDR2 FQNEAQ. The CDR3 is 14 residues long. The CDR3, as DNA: TGTGCCAGCAGCTTATATTCTAGCGCCAATGAGCAGTTCTTC. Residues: CASSLYSSANEQFF. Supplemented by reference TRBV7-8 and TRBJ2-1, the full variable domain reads GAGVSQSPRYKVAKRGQDVALRCDPISGHVSLFWYQQALGQGPEFLTYFQNEAQLDKSGLPSDRFFAERPEGSVSTLKIQRTQQEDSAVYLCASSLYSSANEQFFGPGTRLTVL.

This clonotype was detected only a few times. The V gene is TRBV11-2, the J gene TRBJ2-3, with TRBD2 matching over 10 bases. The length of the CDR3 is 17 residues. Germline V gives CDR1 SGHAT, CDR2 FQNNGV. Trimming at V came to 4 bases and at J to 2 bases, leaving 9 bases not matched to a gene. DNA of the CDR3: TGTGCCAGCAGCTCAAGAAGGCTAGCGGGAGTCACAGATACGCAGTATTTT. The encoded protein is CASSSRRLAGVTDTQYF.

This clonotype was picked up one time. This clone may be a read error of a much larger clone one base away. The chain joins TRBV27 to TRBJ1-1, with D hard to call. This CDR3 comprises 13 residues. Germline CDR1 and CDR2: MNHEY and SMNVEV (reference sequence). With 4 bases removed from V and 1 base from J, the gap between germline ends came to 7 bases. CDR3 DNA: TGTGCCAGCAGTTGGGCACAGAACACTGAAGCTTTCTTT. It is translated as CASSWAQNTEAFF.

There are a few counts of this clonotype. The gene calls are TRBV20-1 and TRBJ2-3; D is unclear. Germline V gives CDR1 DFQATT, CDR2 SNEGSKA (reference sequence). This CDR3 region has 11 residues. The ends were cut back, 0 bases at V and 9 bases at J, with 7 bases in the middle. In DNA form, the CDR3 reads TGCAGTGCTAGAGATTCGAGGACGCAGTATTTT. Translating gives CSARDSRTQYF.

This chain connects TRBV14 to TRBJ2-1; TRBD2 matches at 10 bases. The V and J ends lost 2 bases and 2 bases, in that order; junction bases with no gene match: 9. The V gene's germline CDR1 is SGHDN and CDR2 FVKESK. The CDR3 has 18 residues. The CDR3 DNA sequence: TGTGCCAGCAGCCAAAGCGGGGGGGCCCGAGGAACCTACAATGAGCAGTTCTTC. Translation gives CASSQSGGARGTYNEQFF.

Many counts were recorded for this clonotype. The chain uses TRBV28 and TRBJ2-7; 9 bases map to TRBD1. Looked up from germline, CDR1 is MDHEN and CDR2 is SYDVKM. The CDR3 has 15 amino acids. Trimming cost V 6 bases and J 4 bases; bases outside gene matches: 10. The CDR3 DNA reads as TGTGCCAGCAGCCGATCCGGGACAGGGAAGTACGAGCAGTACTTC. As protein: CASSRSGTGKYEQYF.

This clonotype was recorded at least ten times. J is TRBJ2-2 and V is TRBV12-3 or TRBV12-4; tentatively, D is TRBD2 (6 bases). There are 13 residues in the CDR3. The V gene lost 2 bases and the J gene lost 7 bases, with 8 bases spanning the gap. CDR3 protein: CASSLWRDGELFF. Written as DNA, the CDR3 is TGTGCCAGCAGTTTATGGAGGGACGGGGAGCTGTTTTTT.

CDR3 nucleotides: TGTGCCAGCAGCTACGTAGCGGGGTTCTCCTACAATGAGCAGTTCTTC. Translated, it gives CASSYVAGFSYNEQFF. This chain uses TRBV7-9 with TRBJ2-1; TRBD2 matches at 8 bases. Trimming at V came to 4 bases and at J to 0 bases, leaving 5 bases not matched to a gene. The germline V gene has CDR1 SEHNR and CDR2 FQNEAQ (reference sequence). There are 16 residues in the CDR3.